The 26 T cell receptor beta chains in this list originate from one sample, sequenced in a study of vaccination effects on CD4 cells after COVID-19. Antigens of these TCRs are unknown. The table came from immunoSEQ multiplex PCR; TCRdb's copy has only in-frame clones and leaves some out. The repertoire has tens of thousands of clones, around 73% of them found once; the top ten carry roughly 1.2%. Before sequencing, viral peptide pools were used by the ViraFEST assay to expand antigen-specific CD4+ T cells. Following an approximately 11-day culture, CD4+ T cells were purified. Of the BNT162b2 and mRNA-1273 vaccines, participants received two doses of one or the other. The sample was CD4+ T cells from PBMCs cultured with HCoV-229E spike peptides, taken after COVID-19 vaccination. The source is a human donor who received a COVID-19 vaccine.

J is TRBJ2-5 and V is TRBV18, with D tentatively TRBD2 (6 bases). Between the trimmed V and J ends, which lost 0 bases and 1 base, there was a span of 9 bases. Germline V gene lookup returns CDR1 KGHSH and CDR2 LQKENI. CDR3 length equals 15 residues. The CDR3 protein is CASSPPAGGQETQYF. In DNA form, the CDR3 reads TGTGCCAGCTCACCACCGGCCGGGGGCCAAGAGACCCAGTACTTC.

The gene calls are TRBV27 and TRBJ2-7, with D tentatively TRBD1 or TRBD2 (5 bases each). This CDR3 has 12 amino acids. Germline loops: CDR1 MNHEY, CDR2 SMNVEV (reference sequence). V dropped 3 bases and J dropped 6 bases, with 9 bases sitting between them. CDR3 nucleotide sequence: TGTGCCAGCAGTTTCCGGGGACGCGAGCAGTACGTC. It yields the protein CASSFRGREQYV.

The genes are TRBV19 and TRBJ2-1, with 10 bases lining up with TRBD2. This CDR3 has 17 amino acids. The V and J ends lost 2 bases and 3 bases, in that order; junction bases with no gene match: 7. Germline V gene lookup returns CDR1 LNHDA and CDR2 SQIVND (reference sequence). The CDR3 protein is CASSIRSSGGSYNEQFF. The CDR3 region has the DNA TGTGCCAGTAGTATAAGGTCTAGCGGGGGTAGCTACAATGAGCAGTTCTTC.

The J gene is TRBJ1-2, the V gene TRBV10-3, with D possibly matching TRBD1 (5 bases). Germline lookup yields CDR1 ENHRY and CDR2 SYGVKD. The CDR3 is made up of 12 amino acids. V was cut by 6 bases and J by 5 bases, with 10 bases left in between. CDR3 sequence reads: CAISRDLYGYTF. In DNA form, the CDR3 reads TGTGCCATCAGCCGGGACCTGTATGGCTACACCTTC.

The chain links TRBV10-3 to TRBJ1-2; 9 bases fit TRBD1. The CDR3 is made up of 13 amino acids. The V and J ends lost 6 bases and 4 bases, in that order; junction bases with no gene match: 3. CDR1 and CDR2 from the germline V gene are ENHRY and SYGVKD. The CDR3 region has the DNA TGTGCCATCAGCGGGACAGGGACCTATGGCTACACCTTC. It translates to CAISGTGTYGYTF.

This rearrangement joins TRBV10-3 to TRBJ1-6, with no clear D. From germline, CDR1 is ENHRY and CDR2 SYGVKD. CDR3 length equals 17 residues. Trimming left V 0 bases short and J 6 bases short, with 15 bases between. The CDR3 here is CAISESVIRDPNSPLHF. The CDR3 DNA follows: TGTGCCATCAGTGAGTCAGTCATACGTGACCCTAATTCACCCCTCCACTTT.

CDR3 amino acids: CASSLRNQGARYTAGELFF. The CDR3, as DNA: TGTGCCAGCAGCTTAAGGAACCAGGGGGCAAGGTATACAGCCGGGGAGCTGTTTTTT. V and J are TRBV7-3 and TRBJ2-2, with TRBD1 identical over 8 bases. The germline V gene encodes CDR1 SGHTA and CDR2 FQGTGA. Trimming cost V 1 base and J 6 bases; bases outside gene matches: 16. This CDR3 contains 19 residues.

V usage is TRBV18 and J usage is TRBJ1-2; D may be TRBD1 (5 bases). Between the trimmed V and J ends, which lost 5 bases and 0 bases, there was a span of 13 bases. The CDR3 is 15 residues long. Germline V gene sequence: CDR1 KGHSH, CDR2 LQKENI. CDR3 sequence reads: CASSSGTGTNYGYTF. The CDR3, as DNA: TGTGCCAGCTCAAGCGGGACCGGGACTAACTATGGCTACACCTTC.

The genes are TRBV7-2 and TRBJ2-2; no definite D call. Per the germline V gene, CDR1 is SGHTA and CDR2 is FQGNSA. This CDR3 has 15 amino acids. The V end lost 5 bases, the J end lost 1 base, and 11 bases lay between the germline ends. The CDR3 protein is CASSVAAMNTGELFF. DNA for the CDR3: TGTGCCAGCAGCGTCGCGGCCATGAACACCGGGGAGCTGTTTTTT.

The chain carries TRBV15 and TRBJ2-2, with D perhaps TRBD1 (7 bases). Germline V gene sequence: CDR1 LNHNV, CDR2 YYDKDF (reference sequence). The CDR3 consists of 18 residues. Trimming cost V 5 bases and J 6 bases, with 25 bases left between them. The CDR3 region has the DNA TGTGCCACCAGCCAGGGGGGACGGGGGCTCGGTTCCGCCGGGGAGCTGTTTTTT. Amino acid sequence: CATSQGGRGLGSAGELFF.

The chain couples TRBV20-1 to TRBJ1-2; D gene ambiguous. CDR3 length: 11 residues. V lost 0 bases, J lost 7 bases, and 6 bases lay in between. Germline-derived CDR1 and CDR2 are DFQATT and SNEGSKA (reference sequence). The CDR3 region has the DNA TGCAGTGCTAGAGAAGCCATTGGCTACACCTTC. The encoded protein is CSAREAIGYTF.

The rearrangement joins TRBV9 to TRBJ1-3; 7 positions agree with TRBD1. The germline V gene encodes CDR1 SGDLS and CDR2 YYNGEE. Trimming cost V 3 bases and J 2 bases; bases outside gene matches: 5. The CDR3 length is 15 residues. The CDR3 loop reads CASSAGTGAGNTIYF. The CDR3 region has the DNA TGTGCCAGCAGCGCAGGTACAGGGGCTGGAAACACCATATATTTT.

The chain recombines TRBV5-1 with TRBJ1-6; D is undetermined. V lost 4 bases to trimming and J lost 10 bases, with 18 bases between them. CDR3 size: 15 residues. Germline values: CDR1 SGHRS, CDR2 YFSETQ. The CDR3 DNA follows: TGCGCCAGCAGCGACCGGGCTATTAACGGGTCACCCCTCCACTTT. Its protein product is CASSDRAINGSPLHF.

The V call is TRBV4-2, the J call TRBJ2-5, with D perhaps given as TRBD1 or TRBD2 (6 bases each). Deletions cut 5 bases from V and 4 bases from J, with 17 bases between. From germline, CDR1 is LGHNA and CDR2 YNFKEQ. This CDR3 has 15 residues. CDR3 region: CASSYYSGASETQYF. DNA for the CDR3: TGTGCCAGCAGCTATTACTCGGGGGCCTCAGAGACCCAGTACTTC.

The CDR3 protein is CASRLRRGSNQPQHF. The CDR3 nucleotides are TGTGCCAGCAGGTTAAGGAGGGGAAGCAATCAGCCCCAGCATTTT. The rearrangement links TRBV28 to TRBJ1-5; TRBD1 might be the D (5 bases). This CDR3 has 15 residues. V was cut by 6 bases and J by 1 base, with 13 bases left in between. CDR1 MDHEN and CDR2 SYDVKM come from the germline V gene.

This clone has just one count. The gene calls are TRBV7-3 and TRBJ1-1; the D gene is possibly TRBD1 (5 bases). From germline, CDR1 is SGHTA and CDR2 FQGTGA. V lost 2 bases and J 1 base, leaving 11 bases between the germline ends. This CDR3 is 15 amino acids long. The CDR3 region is CASSLGGVGNTEAFF. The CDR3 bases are TGTGCCAGCAGCTTAGGGGGGGTAGGGAACACTGAAGCTTTCTTT. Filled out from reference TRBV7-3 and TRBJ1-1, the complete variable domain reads GAGVSQTPSNKVTEKGKYVELRCDPISGHTALYWYRQSLGQGPEFLIYFQGTGAADDSGLPNDRFFAVRPEGSVSTLKIQRTERGDSAVYLCASSLGGVGNTEAFFGQGTRLTVV.

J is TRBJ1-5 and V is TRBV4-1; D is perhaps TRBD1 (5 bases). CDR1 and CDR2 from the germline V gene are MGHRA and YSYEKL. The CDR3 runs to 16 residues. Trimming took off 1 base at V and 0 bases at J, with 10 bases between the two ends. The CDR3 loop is CASSQAGSYSNQPQHF. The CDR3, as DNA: TGCGCCAGCAGCCAAGCAGGGTCTTATAGCAATCAGCCCCAGCATTTT.

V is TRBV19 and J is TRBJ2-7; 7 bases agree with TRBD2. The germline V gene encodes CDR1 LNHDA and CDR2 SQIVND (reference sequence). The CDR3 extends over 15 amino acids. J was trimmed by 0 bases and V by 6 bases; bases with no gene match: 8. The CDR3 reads CASSRTAGDSYEQYV. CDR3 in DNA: TGTGCCAGTAGCCGGACCGCGGGGGACTCCTACGAGCAGTACGTC.

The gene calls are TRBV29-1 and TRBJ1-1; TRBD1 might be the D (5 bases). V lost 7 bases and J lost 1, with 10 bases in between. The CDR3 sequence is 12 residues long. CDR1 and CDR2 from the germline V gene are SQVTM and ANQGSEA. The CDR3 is CSGGGQNTEAFF. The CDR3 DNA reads TGCAGCGGGGGGGGTCAGAACACTGAAGCTTTCTTT.

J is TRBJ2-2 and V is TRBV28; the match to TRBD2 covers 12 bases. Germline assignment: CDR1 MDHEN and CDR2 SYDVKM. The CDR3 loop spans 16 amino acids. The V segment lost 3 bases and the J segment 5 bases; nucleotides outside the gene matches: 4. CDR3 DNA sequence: TGTGCCAGCAGTTTGTGGACTAGCGGGGAGACCGGGGAGCTGTTTTTT. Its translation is CASSLWTSGETGELFF. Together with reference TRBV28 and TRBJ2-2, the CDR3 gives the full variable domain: DVKVTQSSRYLVKRTGEKVFLECVQDMDHENMFWYRQDPGLGLRLIYFSYDVKMKEKGDIPEGYSVSREKKERFSLILESASTNQTSMYLCASSLWTSGETGELFFGEGSRLTVL.

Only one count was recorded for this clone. The DNA for the CDR3 is TGTGCCAGCAGCCTAGGGGGCAGGTACAATGAGCAGTTCTTC. Translating it yields CASSLGGRYNEQFF. The chain employs TRBV7-2 and TRBJ2-1; 7 bases align to TRBD1. V shed 5 bases and J 4 bases; nucleotides not matched to a gene: 5. This CDR3 spans 14 amino acids. From germline, CDR1 is SGHTA and CDR2 FQGNSA.

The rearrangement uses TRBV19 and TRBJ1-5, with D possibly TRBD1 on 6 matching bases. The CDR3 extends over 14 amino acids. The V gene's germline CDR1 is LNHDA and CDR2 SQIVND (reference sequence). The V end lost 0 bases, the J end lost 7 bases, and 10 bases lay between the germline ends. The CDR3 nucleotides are TGTGCCAGTAGTATAGAAACCAGGGGACAGCCCCAGCATTTT. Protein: CASSIETRGQPQHF.

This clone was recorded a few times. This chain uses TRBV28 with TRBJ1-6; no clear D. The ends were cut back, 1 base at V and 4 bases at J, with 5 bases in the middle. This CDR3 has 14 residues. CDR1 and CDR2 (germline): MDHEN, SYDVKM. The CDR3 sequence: CASSLSSYNSPLHF. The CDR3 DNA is TGTGCCAGCAGTTTATCTAGTTATAATTCACCCCTCCACTTT.

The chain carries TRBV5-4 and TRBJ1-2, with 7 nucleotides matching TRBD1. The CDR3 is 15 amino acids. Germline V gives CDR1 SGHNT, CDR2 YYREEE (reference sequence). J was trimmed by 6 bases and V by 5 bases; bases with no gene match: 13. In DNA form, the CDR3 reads TGTGCCAGCAGTATCCCCTCGACAGGGTTAGATGGCTACACCTTC. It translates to CASSIPSTGLDGYTF.

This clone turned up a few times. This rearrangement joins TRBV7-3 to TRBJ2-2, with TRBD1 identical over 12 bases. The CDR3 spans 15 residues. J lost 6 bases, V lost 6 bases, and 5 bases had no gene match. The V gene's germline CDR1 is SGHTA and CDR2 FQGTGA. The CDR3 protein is CASSSGTGGAGELFF. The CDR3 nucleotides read TGTGCCAGCAGTTCCGGGACAGGGGGCGCCGGGGAGCTGTTTTTT.

The CDR3 DNA follows: TGCGCCAGCAGCCCGGGGGGGTTGCAGAACACTGAAGCTTTCTTT. Translating gives CASSPGGLQNTEAFF. The J gene is TRBJ1-1, the V gene TRBV5-1; possibly TRBD1 for D (5 bases). Germline V lookup: CDR1 SGHRS, CDR2 YFSETQ. The CDR3 consists of 15 residues. Trimming pared 4 bases from V and 1 base from J, leaving 14 bases between.